A selection of T cell receptor beta chains follows, all from one sample in a study of shared clonotypes between healthy human individuals. The table came from immunoSEQ multiplex PCR; TCRdb's copy has only in-frame clones and leaves some out. In the table there are about 2 million clones, over 85% of which are singletons. Sequenced: naive CD8+ T cells sorted from blood. These receptors all stem from a man younger than 30 in good health. Each CDR3 is given with its conserved first and last residue. The D gene is left open where the match is weak. A clone size is listed for some rows: how often the clone was seen (once, few, many), or a class if it is expanded.

J gene,D gene,clone size,V gene,CDR3 protein,CDR3 DNA
TRBJ1-2,NA,NA,TRBV5-6,CASRVAAEYFGYGYTF,TGTGCCAGCAGGGTGGCAGCGGAGTATTTTGGCTATGGCTACACCTTC
TRBJ2-1,TRBD2,NA,TRBV4-3,CASSQALGPLAGKGHEQFF,TGCGCCAGCAGCCAAGCTTTGGGACCCCTAGCGGGAAAGGGGCATGAGCAGTTCTTC
TRBJ1-1,TRBD1,NA,TRBV7-4,CASSFWDRGSSAEAFF,TGTGCCAGCAGCTTCTGGGACAGGGGATCGAGTGCTGAAGCTTTCTTT
TRBJ2-3,NA,NA,TRBV7-2,CASSLEAATDTQYF,TGTGCCAGCAGCTTAGAGGCGGCCACAGATACGCAGTATTTT
TRBJ2-7,TRBD1,NA,TRBV6-5,CASSYGTGETVYEQYF,TGTGCCAGCAGTTACGGGACAGGGGAAACGGTCTACGAGCAGTACTTC
TRBJ2-7,NA,NA,TRBV19,CPSGPYEQYF,TGTCCCTCAGGGCCCTACGAGCAGTACTTC
TRBJ2-2,TRBD2,NA,TRBV29-1,CSVLREPGELFF,TGCAGCGTTCTGCGGGAGCCCGGGGAGCTGTTTTTT
TRBJ2-7,TRBD1,NA,TRBV11-2,CASSAQGTYEQYF,TGTGCCAGCAGCGCACAGGGGACCTACGAGCAGTACTTC
TRBJ2-7,TRBD2,NA,TRBV15,CATSPRGEGPYEQYF,TGTGCCACCAGCCCCCGGGGGGAGGGCCCCTACGAGCAGTACTTC
TRBJ2-1,NA,NA,TRBV5-6,CASSLGLDNEQFF,TGTGCCAGCAGCTTGGGACTCGACAATGAGCAGTTCTTC
TRBJ2-1,TRBD2,NA,TRBV4-2,CASSQEGGGPPNEQFF,TGTGCCAGCAGCCAAGAAGGCGGGGGGCCTCCCAATGAGCAGTTCTTC
TRBJ2-7,TRBD2,NA,TRBV27,CASRQTSGMTYEQYF,TGTGCCAGCAGGCAGACTAGCGGTATGACCTACGAGCAGTACTTC
TRBJ2-5,NA,NA,TRBV6-6,CASSYPEVEGEETQYF,TGTGCCAGCAGTTACCCGGAGGTTGAGGGGGAAGAGACCCAGTACTTC
TRBJ2-7,TRBD2,NA,TRBV7-6,CASSFGAGDYEQYF,TGTGCCAGCAGCTTTGGAGCGGGGGACTACGAGCAGTACTTC
TRBJ2-1,TRBD2,NA,TRBV18,CASSPWGGYNEQFF,TGTGCCAGCTCACCCTGGGGGGGCTACAATGAGCAGTTCTTC
TRBJ1-2,NA,NA,TRBV29-1,CSVPTHLQMGGYGYTF,TGCAGCGTCCCAACCCACTTACAGATGGGGGGCTATGGCTACACCTTC
TRBJ1-1,NA,NA,TRBV4-3,CASSLGGTPYTEAFF,TGCGCCAGCAGCCTTGGAGGGACTCCCTACACTGAAGCTTTCTTT
TRBJ2-1,TRBD2,few,TRBV5-4,CASSLATSAYNEQFF,TGTGCCAGCAGCTTGGCTACTAGCGCCTACAATGAGCAGTTCTTC
TRBJ2-1,TRBD2,NA,TRBV30,CAWGRDDWEQFF,TGTGCCTGGGGGAGGGACGATTGGGAGCAGTTCTTC
TRBJ1-2,NA,NA,TRBV4-1,CASSQVRDNYGYTF,TGCGCCAGCAGCCAGGTCAGGGATAACTATGGCTACACCTTC
TRBJ2-7,NA,once,TRBV2,CASSERGTLYEQYF,TGTGCCAGCAGTGAAAGAGGGACACTCTACGAGCAGTACTTC
TRBJ1-1,NA,NA,TRBV9,CASSVGGSTEAFF,TGTGCCAGCAGCGTTGGTGGGTCCACTGAAGCTTTCTTT
TRBJ2-5,NA,NA,TRBV6-5,CASSWRGDSQETQYF,TGTGCCAGCAGTTGGAGGGGGGATAGCCAAGAGACCCAGTACTTC
TRBJ2-7,NA,NA,TRBV15,CATSFGTGSYEQYF,TGTGCCACCAGCTTCGGGACGGGTTCCTACGAGCAGTACTTC
TRBJ1-2,NA,NA,TRBV9,CASMGAEYYGYTF,TGTGCCAGCATGGGGGCAGAGTACTATGGCTACACCTTC
TRBJ1-1,NA,NA,TRBV28,CASTRRGRGNGTEAFF,TGTGCCAGCACTAGACGAGGGAGGGGGAACGGTACTGAAGCTTTCTTT
TRBJ2-3,NA,NA,TRBV27,CASSFGPKDTQYF,TGTGCCAGCAGTTTCGGACCTAAAGATACGCAGTATTTT
TRBJ2-5,NA,NA,TRBV11-2,CASTPGETQYF,TGTGCCAGCACCCCAGGGGAGACCCAGTACTTC
TRBJ1-2,TRBD1,NA,TRBV5-4,CATGQGPGAGYGYTF,TGTGCCACGGGACAGGGGCCTGGGGCAGGTTATGGCTACACCTTC
TRBJ2-7,TRBD2,NA,TRBV4-1,CASSQEKLAGGQLPYF,TGCGCCAGCAGCCAAGAAAAGCTAGCGGGAGGGCAATTGCCGTACTTC
TRBJ1-6,TRBD1,NA,TRBV27,CASRYTGGNSPLHF,TGTGCCAGCAGATATACAGGGGGTAATTCACCCCTCCACTTT
TRBJ2-4,NA,NA,TRBV30,CAWSEGLGIQYF,TGTGCCTGGAGTGAAGGCCTCGGCATTCAGTACTTC
TRBJ2-3,NA,NA,TRBV19,CASSMWLTSTDTQYF,TGTGCCAGTAGTATGTGGTTAACTAGCACAGATACGCAGTATTTT
TRBJ2-3,NA,NA,TRBV7-9,CASSPGTDTQYF,TGTGCCAGCAGCCCTGGCACAGATACGCAGTATTTT
TRBJ1-1,TRBD1,NA,TRBV4-1,CASSQDWDRATEAFF,TGCGCCAGCAGCCAAGATTGGGACAGGGCCACTGAAGCTTTCTTT
TRBJ1-5,NA,NA,TRBV2,CASSEVIWDNQPQHF,TGTGCCAGCAGTGAAGTTATATGGGACAATCAGCCCCAGCATTTT
TRBJ2-1,TRBD2,NA,TRBV7-6,CASSFSSGSIHEQFF,TGTGCCAGCAGCTTCTCTAGCGGGAGTATCCATGAGCAGTTCTTC
TRBJ2-2,TRBD2,NA,TRBV19,CASSTGLAGATGELFF,TGTGCCAGTAGTACCGGACTAGCGGGAGCTACCGGGGAGCTGTTTTTT
TRBJ2-7,TRBD2,NA,TRBV9,CASSSPRSGSSYEQYF,TGTGCCAGCAGCTCCCCTCGAAGCGGGAGCTCCTACGAGCAGTACTTC
TRBJ1-6,NA,NA,TRBV5-1,CASSVEGVYNSPLHF,TGCGCCAGCAGCGTGGAGGGGGTATACAATTCACCCCTCCACTTT
TRBJ1-1,TRBD1,NA,TRBV7-2,CASSTWTGHTEAFF,TGTGCCAGCAGCACCTGGACAGGGCACACTGAAGCTTTCTTT
TRBJ2-3,TRBD2,NA,TRBV7-8,CASSYPSGSPTDTQYF,TGTGCCAGCAGCTACCCTAGCGGGAGCCCCACAGATACGCAGTATTTT
TRBJ2-7,NA,NA,TRBV29-1,CSVEPGGGSYEQYF,TGCAGCGTTGAACCAGGGGGAGGTTCCTACGAGCAGTACTTC
TRBJ2-7,TRBD2,NA,TRBV7-6,CASSPSSGGAVNEQYF,TGTGCCAGCAGCCCCTCTAGCGGGGGGGCCGTCAACGAGCAGTACTTC
TRBJ2-6,NA,NA,TRBV6-1,CASRVPFSGANVLTF,TGTGCCAGCCGGGTTCCCTTCTCTGGGGCCAACGTCCTGACTTTC
TRBJ1-2,TRBD1,once,TRBV6-5,CASSYSGDRGVNGYTF,TGTGCCAGCAGTTACTCGGGGGACAGGGGGGTCAACGGCTACACCTTC
TRBJ2-7,NA,NA,TRBV19,CASSDGYEQYF,TGTGCCAGTAGTGATGGGTACGAGCAGTACTTC
TRBJ2-1,NA,once,TRBV6-1,CASSEMMWNEQFF,TGTGCCAGCAGTGAAATGATGTGGAATGAGCAGTTCTTC
TRBJ2-7,NA,NA,TRBV11-2,CASSLSSARDEQYF,TGTGCCAGCAGCTTAAGTTCGGCCAGGGACGAGCAGTACTTC
TRBJ1-4,NA,NA,TRBV4-1,CASSQPDLGWENEKLFF,TGCGCCAGCAGCCAGCCCGATCTGGGGTGGGAGAATGAAAAACTGTTTTTT
TRBJ1-2,NA,NA,TRBV27,CASSLSSGEEGYGYTF,TGTGCCAGCAGTTTATCGAGCGGGGAGGAGGGCTATGGCTACACCTTC
TRBJ2-3,TRBD2,NA,TRBV13,CASSFALADESTDTQYF,TGTGCCAGCAGCTTTGCACTAGCGGACGAAAGCACAGATACGCAGTATTTT
TRBJ2-3,NA,NA,TRBV7-9,CANDRRGLSTDTQYF,TGTGCCAACGACCGCAGGGGCCTAAGCACAGATACGCAGTATTTT
TRBJ2-3,NA,NA,TRBV6-5,CASSYLTTSDTQYF,TGTGCCAGCAGTTACCTGACAACGAGCGATACGCAGTATTTT
TRBJ2-2,NA,NA,TRBV30,CASTQNTGELFF,TGTGCCTCCACACAGAACACCGGGGAGCTGTTTTTT